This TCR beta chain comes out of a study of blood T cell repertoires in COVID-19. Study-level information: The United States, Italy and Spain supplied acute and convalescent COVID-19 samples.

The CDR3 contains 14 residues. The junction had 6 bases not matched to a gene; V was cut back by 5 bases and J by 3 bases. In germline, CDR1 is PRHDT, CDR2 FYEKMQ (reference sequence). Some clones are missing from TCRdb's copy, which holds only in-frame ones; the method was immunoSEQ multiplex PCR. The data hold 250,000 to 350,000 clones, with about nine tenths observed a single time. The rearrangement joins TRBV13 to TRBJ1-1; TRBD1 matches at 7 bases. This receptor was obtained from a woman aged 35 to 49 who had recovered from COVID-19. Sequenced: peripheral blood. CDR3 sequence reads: CASSTDRIYTEAFF. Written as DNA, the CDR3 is TGTGCCAGCAGCACGGACAGGATTTACACTGAAGCTTTCTTT.